What follows is one T cell receptor (beta chain) and its context. Only in-frame clones appear in the TCRdb table, and some are missing; sequencing was by immunoSEQ multiplex PCR. The data contain fewer than 150,000 clones, about 88% of them singletons. The sample comes from a study of blood T cell repertoires in COVID-19. Germline CDR1 and CDR2: SGHAT and FQNNGV. V trimming: 5 bases; J trimming: 6 bases; junction bases outside the gene matches: 6. The CDR3 has 13 residues. Sequenced sample: peripheral blood. The chain joins TRBV11-2 to TRBJ1-1; 7 bases align to TRBD1. This sequence originates from a human donor in a cohort sampled during active COVID-19. The CDR3 bases are TGTGCCAGCAGCGCACAGGGGTGGGCTGAAGCTTTCTTT. Translation: CASSAQGWAEAFF.